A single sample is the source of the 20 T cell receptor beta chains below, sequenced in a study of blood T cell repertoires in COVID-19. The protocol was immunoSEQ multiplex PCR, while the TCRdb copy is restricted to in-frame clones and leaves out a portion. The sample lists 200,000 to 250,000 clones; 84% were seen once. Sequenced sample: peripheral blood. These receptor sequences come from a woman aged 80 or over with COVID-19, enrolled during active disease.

Written as DNA, the CDR3 is TGTGCCAGCAGCTTGAGGAGTAACTACGAGCAGTACTTC. Translation: CASSLRSNYEQYF. The chain links TRBV11-2 to TRBJ2-7; D remains unclear. Germline assignment: CDR1 SGHAT and CDR2 FQNNGV. The CDR3 is 13 amino acids. With 3 bases removed from V and 3 bases from J, the gap between germline ends came to 9 bases.

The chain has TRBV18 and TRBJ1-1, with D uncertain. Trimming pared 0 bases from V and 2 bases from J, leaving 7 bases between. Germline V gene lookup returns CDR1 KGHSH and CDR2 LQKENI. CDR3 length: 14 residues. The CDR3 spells CASSPPVGNTEAFF. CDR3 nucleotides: TGTGCCAGCTCACCACCCGTCGGTAACACTGAAGCTTTCTTT.

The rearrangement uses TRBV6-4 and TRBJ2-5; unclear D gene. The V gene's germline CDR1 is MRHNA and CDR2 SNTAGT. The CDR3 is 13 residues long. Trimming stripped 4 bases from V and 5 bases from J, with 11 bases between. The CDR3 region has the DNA TGTGCCAGCAGTGTGGTTCCTCGGGAGACCCAGTACTTC. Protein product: CASSVVPRETQYF.

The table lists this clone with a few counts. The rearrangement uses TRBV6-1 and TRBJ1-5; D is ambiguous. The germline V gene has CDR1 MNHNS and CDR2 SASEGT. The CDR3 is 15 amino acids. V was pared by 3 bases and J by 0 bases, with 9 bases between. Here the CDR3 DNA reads TGTGCCAGCAGTGAGCGGGAGTATAGCAATCAGCCCCAGCATTTT. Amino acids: CASSEREYSNQPQHF.

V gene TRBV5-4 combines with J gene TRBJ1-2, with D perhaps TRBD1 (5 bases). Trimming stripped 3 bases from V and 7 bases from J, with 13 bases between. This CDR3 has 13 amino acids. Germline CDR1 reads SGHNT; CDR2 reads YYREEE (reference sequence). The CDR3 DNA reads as TGTGCCAGCAGCTCCGTTGACCAGGGTGGCTACACCTTC. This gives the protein CASSSVDQGGYTF. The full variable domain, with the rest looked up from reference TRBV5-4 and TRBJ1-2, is ETGVTQSPTHLIKTRGQQVTLRCSSQSGHNTVSWYQQALGQGPQFIFQYYREEENGRGNFPPRFSGLQFPNYSSELNVNALELDDSALYLCASSSVDQGGYTFGSGTRLTVV.

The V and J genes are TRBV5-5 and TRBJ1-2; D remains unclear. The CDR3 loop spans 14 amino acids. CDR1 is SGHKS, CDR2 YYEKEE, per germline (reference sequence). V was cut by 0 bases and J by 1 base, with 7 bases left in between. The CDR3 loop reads CASSLGPSNYGYTF. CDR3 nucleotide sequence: TGTGCCAGCAGCTTGGGCCCGAGTAACTATGGCTACACCTTC.

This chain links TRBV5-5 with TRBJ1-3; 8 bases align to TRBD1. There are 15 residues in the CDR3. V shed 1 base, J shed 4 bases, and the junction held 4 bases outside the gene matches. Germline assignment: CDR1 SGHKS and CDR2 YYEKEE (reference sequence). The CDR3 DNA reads TGTGCCAGCAGCTTGCAGGGGGCGCCCGGAAACACCATATATTTT. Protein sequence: CASSLQGAPGNTIYF.

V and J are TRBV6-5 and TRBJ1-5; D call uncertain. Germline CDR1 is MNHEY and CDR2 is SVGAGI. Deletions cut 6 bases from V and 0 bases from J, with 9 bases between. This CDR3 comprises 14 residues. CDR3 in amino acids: CASSTVYSNQPQHF. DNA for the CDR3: TGTGCCAGCAGCACGGTATATAGCAATCAGCCCCAGCATTTT.

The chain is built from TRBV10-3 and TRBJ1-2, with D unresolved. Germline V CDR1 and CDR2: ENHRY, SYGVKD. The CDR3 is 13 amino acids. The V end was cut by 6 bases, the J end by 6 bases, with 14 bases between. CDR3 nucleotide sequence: TGTGCCATCAGGTCGGGGAACCTAGATGGCTACACCTTC. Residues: CAIRSGNLDGYTF.

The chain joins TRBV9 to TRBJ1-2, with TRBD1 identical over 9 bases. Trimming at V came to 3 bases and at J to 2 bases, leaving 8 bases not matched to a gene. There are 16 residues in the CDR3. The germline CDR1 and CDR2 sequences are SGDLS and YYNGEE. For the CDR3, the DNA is TGTGCCAGCAGCGCCCCCCGGACAGGGGAGAACTATGGCTACACCTTC. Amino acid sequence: CASSAPRTGENYGYTF.

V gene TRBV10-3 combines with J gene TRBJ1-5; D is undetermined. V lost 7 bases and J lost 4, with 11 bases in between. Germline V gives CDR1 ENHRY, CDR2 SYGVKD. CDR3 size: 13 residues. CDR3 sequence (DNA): TGTGCCATCACCGTCTACAGAAATCAGCCCCAGCATTTT. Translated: CAITVYRNQPQHF.

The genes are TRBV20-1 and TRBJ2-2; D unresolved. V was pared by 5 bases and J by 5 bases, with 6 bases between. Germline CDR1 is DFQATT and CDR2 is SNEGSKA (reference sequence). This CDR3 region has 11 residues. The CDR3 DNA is TGCAGTGCTGTACATACCGGGGAGCTGTTTTTT. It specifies CSAVHTGELFF.

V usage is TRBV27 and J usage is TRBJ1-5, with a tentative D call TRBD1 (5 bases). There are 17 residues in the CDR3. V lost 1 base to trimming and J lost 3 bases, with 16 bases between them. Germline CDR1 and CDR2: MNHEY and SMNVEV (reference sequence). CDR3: CASSLFGTGDSNQPQHF. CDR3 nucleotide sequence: TGTGCCAGCAGTTTATTTGGCACTGGGGACTCCAATCAGCCCCAGCATTTT.

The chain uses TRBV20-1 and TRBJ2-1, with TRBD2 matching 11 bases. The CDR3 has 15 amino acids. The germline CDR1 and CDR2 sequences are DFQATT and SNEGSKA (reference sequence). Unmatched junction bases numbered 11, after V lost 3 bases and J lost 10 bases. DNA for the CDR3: TGCAGTGCTAGTCTTACTAGCGGGAGAGGACGGGAGCAGTTCTTC. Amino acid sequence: CSASLTSGRGREQFF.

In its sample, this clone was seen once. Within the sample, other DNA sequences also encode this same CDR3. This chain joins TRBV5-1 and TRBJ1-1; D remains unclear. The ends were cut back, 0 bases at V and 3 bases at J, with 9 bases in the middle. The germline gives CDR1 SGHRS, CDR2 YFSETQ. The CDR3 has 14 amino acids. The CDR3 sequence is CASSLARRDTEAFF. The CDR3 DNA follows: TGCGCCAGCAGCTTGGCCAGGAGGGACACTGAAGCTTTCTTT.

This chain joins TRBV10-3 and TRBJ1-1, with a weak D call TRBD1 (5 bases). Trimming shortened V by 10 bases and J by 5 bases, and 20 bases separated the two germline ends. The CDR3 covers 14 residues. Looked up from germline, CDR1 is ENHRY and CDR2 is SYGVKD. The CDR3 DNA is TGTGCCACGACACTGGGGACGGGGGGTACTGAAGCTTTCTTT. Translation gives CATTLGTGGTEAFF.

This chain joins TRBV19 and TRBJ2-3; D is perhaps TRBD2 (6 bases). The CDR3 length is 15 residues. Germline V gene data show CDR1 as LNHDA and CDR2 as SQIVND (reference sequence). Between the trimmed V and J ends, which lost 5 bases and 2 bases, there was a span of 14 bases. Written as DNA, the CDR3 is TGTGCCAGTAGTCCCCGGGACTTTCACACAGATACGCAGTATTTT. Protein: CASSPRDFHTDTQYF.

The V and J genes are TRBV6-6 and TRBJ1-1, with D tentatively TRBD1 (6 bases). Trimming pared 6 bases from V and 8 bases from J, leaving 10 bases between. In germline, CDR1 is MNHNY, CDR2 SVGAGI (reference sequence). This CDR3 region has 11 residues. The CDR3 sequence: CASSSQGEAFF. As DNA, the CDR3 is TGTGCCAGCAGCTCACAGGGCGAAGCTTTCTTT.

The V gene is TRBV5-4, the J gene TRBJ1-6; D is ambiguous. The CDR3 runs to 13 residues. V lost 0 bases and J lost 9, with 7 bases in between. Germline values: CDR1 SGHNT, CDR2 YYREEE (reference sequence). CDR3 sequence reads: CASSLALISPLHF. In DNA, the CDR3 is TGTGCCAGCAGCTTGGCCCTAATTTCACCCCTCCACTTT. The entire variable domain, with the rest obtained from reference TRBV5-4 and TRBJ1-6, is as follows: ETGVTQSPTHLIKTRGQQVTLRCSSQSGHNTVSWYQQALGQGPQFIFQYYREEENGRGNFPPRFSGLQFPNYSSELNVNALELDDSALYLCASSLALISPLHFGNGTRLTVT.

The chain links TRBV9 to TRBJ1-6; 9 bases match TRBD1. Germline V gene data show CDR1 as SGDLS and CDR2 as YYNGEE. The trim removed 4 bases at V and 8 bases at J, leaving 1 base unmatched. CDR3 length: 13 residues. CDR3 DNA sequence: TGTGCCAGCAGCAGGACAGGGGATTCACCCCTCCACTTT. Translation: CASSRTGDSPLHF.